This T cell receptor (beta chain) was sequenced for a study of CD8+CD57+ T cells in acquired aplastic anemia listed by TCRdb under 2018. Concerning the study at large: DNA extracted from sorted CD4+ and CD8+ cells had a mean of approximately 3 ug, with a range of about 0.18 to 27.4 ug. For healthy donor samples, the average read count was about 9.9 million for CD4+ cells and roughly 12 million for CD8+ cells.

The research as a whole found: About 28 CD8+ CDR3 sequences were found in both patients and controls but appeared to be highly expressed in patients and within the immunodominant clones of the patients. Patients and healthy controls showed no significant difference in CD8+ Simpson's diversity (P=0.060).

TCR beta VDJ combination and CDR3 sequence profiling used genomic DNA as the template. An Illumina HiSeq 2000 was the platform used for TCR repertoire sequencing. The study's processing was this. Repertoires were assessed using TRBV/TRBJ rearrangement plots, CDR3 size and DJ length profiles, and Simpson's diversity index. The most abundant DNA sequence in the deep sequencing data was taken as the immunodominant clone. CDR3 amino acid sequences were screened for sharing across subjects and compared with published repertoires and the VDJdb database. Starting from the raw public reads, TCRdb applied fastp trimming at Q25, assembled clones with MiXCR and retained in-frame beta chains. Rows are combined by CDR3 protein, so each entry shows the most common genes and DNA. The V and J calls reflect TCRdb's pipeline rather than the authors' work. The sample data list roughly 420,000 distinct CDR3 sequences, and roughly 68% of these were observed just once. Clones ranked in the top ten supply 4% of the sample.

In the study, sorted CD4+ and CD8+ blood T cells from patients with severe aplastic anemia and from healthy subjects underwent deep sequencing of TCR repertoires. Ficoll-Paque density gradient centrifugation was used to isolate peripheral blood mononuclear cells. Before DNA extraction, CD4+ and CD8+ T cells were sorted by FACS or by magnetic beads. The CDR3 contains 15 residues, cysteine and phenylalanine counted. Of all the DNA, just the CDR3 is kept, 45 bases in frame from base 1. The CDR1 and CDR2 encoded by the germline V gene are SGHTA and FQGNSA. This clonotype was recorded at least ten times. Its antigen target is currently unknown. An end of the junction differs from the germline gene, which may be a read error.

The chain couples TRBV7-2 to TRBJ2-1; the D segment might be TRBD1 or TRBD2, since each matches 5 bases. The receptor comes from a human donor in good health, serving as a control. Sequencing was done on a sample of sorted CD4+, CD8+, or CD8+CD57+ T cells (not recorded which) from PBMCs. The CDR3 sequence is CASGLGDPKGWRQFF. The DNA reads as follows: TGTGCCAGCGGCTTAGGGGACCCAAAGGGATGGCGGCAGTTCTTC.